Presented here are 32 T cell receptor beta chains from one specimen sequenced in a study of human T cells and chemical hapten exposure. Via MiXCR, TCRdb re-called the RACE reads, giving one row per CDR3 protein. The sample has 75,000 to 95,000 distinct CDR3 sequences, about 12% seen once; the top ten hold 3.5%. The time point here: patch test 1, 2 weeks after DPC sensitization. Treatment: therapeutic diphenylcyclopropenone sensitization with weekly scalp DPC. This specimen was whole blood, taken in connection with sensitization to the hapten diphenylcyclopropenone (DPC). The receptors stem from a woman in her sixties or seventies with alopecia areata. Some clones in this sample may be carry-over from other donors' samples.

The table lists this clonotype with many counts. This chain joins TRBV3-1 and TRBJ1-6; D might be TRBD1 (5 bases). The V and J ends lost 1 base and 14 bases respectively, with 21 bases between them. This CDR3 comprises 16 residues. CDR1 LGHDT and CDR2 YNNKEL come from the germline V gene (reference sequence). Here the CDR3 DNA reads TGTGCCAGCAGCCAAGGTTTATTGCGTTCAGGGCGAGCCCTCCACTTT. Encoded protein: CASSQGLLRSGRALHF.

The CDR3 region is CASSDRDGNQPQHF. The CDR3, as DNA: TGTGCCAGCAGTGATCGGGACGGAAATCAGCCCCAGCATTTT. This sequence joins TRBV2 and TRBJ1-5; the D gene is possibly TRBD1 (5 bases). Germline CDR1 and CDR2: SNHLY and FYNNEI. This CDR3 has 14 residues. The V gene lost 3 bases and the J gene lost 4 bases, with 10 bases spanning the gap. Based on the CDR3 plus reference TRBV2 and TRBJ1-5, the full variable domain is EPEVTQTPSHQVTQMGQEVILRCVPISNHLYFYWYRQILGQKVEFLVSFYNNEISEKSEIFDDQFSVERPDGSNFTLKIRSTKLEDSAMYFCASSDRDGNQPQHFGDGTRLSIL.

This clonotype came up many times. The rearrangement links TRBV7-9 to TRBJ1-1; D not resolved. The CDR3 has 10 amino acids. V lost 10 bases, J lost 1 base, and 4 bases lay in between. From germline, CDR1 is SEHNR and CDR2 FQNEAQ (reference sequence). This CDR3 is CATRNTEAFF. In DNA, the CDR3 is TGTGCCACCCGGAACACTGAAGCTTTCTTT.

This clonotype was detected many times. This rearrangement joins TRBV10-3 to TRBJ1-1; 7 bases map to TRBD1. The junction had 10 bases not matched to a gene; V was cut back by 2 bases and J by 4 bases. CDR1 and CDR2 (germline): ENHRY, SYGVKD. The CDR3 runs 16 residues. CDR3 coding DNA: TGTGCCATCAGTGAGGCCCTGACAGGGTCGGGCACTGAAGCTTTCTTT. Its translation: CAISEALTGSGTEAFF.

The chain uses TRBV13 and TRBJ2-2; 9 nucleotides agree with TRBD1. The CDR3 runs to 16 residues. V shed 5 bases and J 0 bases; nucleotides not matched to a gene: 4. Germline CDR1 PRHDT, CDR2 FYEKMQ (reference sequence). The CDR3 sequence: CASSPTGGANTGELFF. The CDR3 coding sequence is TGTGCCAGCAGCCCCACAGGGGGCGCGAACACCGGGGAGCTGTTTTTT. The full variable domain, with the rest looked up from reference TRBV13 and TRBJ2-2, is AAGVIQSPRHLIKEKRETATLKCYPIPRHDTVYWYQQGPGQDPQFLISFYEKMQSDKGSIPDRFSAQQFSDYHSELNMSSLELGDSALYFCASSPTGGANTGELFFGEGSRLTVL.

At least ten counts were recorded for this clonotype. This chain links TRBV20-1 with TRBJ2-1; tentatively, D is TRBD1 or TRBD2 (5 bases each). The CDR3 consists of 16 residues. The germline CDR1 and CDR2 sequences are DFQATT and SNEGSKA (reference sequence). V was shortened by 5 bases and J by 7 bases, with 24 bases between the two germline ends. CDR3 nucleotides: TGCAGTGCTCGATCGGGGCCAAACCAAGAACGGAATGAGCAGTTCTTC. This sequence encodes CSARSGPNQERNEQFF.

This clonotype was picked up many times. This chain joins TRBV5-1 and TRBJ1-2; D may be TRBD1 (6 bases). There are 16 residues in the CDR3. Germline V gives CDR1 SGHRS, CDR2 YFSETQ. V dropped 4 bases and J dropped 0 bases, with 16 bases sitting between them. CDR3: CASSPRTEKSNYGYTF. CDR3 DNA sequence: TGCGCCAGCAGCCCCCGGACAGAAAAATCTAACTATGGCTACACCTTC. Together with reference TRBV5-1 and TRBJ1-2, the CDR3 gives the full variable domain: KAGVTQTPRYLIKTRGQQVTLSCSPISGHRSVSWYQQTPGQGLQFLFEYFSETQRNKGNFPGRFSGRQFSNSRSEMNVSTLELGDSALYLCASSPRTEKSNYGYTFGSGTRLTVV.

The chain joins TRBV28 to TRBJ2-7; perhaps TRBD2 as D (5 bases). V was pared by 5 bases and J by 7 bases, with 24 bases between. This CDR3 comprises 16 residues. The germline gives CDR1 MDHEN, CDR2 SYDVKM. In nucleotides, the CDR3 is TGTGCCAGCAGTACCCCCTCCGCCGGGGAGATACGAGAGCAGTACTTC. It is translated as CASSTPSAGEIREQYF.

The rearrangement links TRBV5-5 to TRBJ1-6; no clear D. V shed 0 bases and J shed 0 bases, with 7 bases lying between them. CDR1 and CDR2 (germline): SGHKS, YYEKEE (reference sequence). CDR3 size: 16 residues. The CDR3 nucleotides read TGTGCCAGCAGCTTGGTAATGAGCTCCTATAATTCACCCCTCCACTTT. This codes for CASSLVMSSYNSPLHF. Complete variable domain (other parts from reference TRBV5-5 and TRBJ1-6): DAGVTQSPTHLIKTRGQQVTLRCSPISGHKSVSWYQQVLGQGPQFIFQYYEKEERGRGNFPDRFSARQFPNYSSELNVNALLLGDSALYLCASSLVMSSYNSPLHFGNGTRLTVT.

This chain joins TRBV20-1 and TRBJ1-1; no firm D call. CDR1 and CDR2 from the germline V gene are DFQATT and SNEGSKA (reference sequence). The CDR3 loop spans 13 amino acids. Trimming took off 2 bases at V and 1 base at J, with 8 bases between the two ends. The CDR3 bases are TGCAGTGCTAGAAGGCAGGCGAACACTGAAGCTTTCTTT. Residues: CSARRQANTEAFF.

The J gene is TRBJ1-5, the V gene TRBV9, with TRBD1 as a possible D gene (5 bases). V was trimmed by 2 bases and J by 2 bases, leaving 8 bases between them. The CDR3 totals 14 residues. Per germline, CDR1 SGDLS and CDR2 YYNGEE. The CDR3 protein is CASSVGGGNQPQHF. CDR3 nucleotide sequence: TGTGCCAGCAGCGTGGGGGGAGGCAATCAGCCCCAGCATTTT.

The J gene is TRBJ1-5, the V gene TRBV18; 7 positions agree with TRBD1. The germline V gene has CDR1 KGHSH and CDR2 LQKENI. The CDR3 extends over 17 amino acids. J was trimmed by 0 bases and V by 4 bases; bases with no gene match: 9. The CDR3 region is CASSLGGQSFSNQPQHF. CDR3 nucleotides: TGTGCCAGCTCACTAGGGGGACAGAGCTTTAGCAATCAGCCCCAGCATTTT.

This clonotype was picked up one time. V and J are TRBV9 and TRBJ1-2; TRBD1 might be the D (6 bases). V lost 3 bases to trimming and J lost 4 bases, with 19 bases between them. Germline V gene lookup returns CDR1 SGDLS and CDR2 YYNGEE. This CDR3 is 16 amino acids long. The CDR3 nucleotides are TGTGCCAGCAGCGCGGACAGTTCCCCCAAGTTCTATGGCTACACCTTC. Amino acids: CASSADSSPKFYGYTF. Together with reference TRBV9 and TRBJ1-2, the CDR3 gives the full variable domain: DSGVTQTPKHLITATGQRVTLRCSPRSGDLSVYWYQQSLDQGLQFLIQYYNGEERAKGNILERFSAQQFPDLHSELNLSSLELGDSALYFCASSADSSPKFYGYTFGSGTRLTVV.

This clonotype was seen ten or more times. The chain is built from TRBV5-1 and TRBJ1-2; 8 bases fit TRBD1. CDR3 size: 17 residues. The ends lost 0 bases at V and 2 bases at J; junction bases unmatched: 9. The germline CDR1 and CDR2 sequences are SGHRS and YFSETQ. The CDR3 sequence: CASSLEAGGRRNYGYTF. As DNA, the CDR3 is TGCGCCAGCAGCTTGGAGGCAGGGGGCCGGAGAAACTATGGCTACACCTTC.

This chain links TRBV3-1 with TRBJ2-7, with TRBD1 as a possible D gene (5 bases). The V and J ends lost 2 bases and 3 bases respectively, with 11 bases between them. The CDR3 extends over 14 amino acids. In germline, CDR1 is LGHDT, CDR2 YNNKEL (reference sequence). This CDR3 is CASSQSGIHYEQYF. DNA for the CDR3: TGTGCCAGCAGCCAATCAGGGATCCACTACGAGCAGTACTTC.

This clonotype was seen only once. The chain is built from TRBV10-3 and TRBJ2-1; D is unclear. The CDR3 totals 14 residues. Germline assignment: CDR1 ENHRY and CDR2 SYGVKD. The V end was cut by 4 bases, the J end by 0 bases, with 7 bases between. CDR3 sequence reads: CAISVSSSYNEQFF. The CDR3, as DNA: TGTGCCATCAGTGTGTCTAGCTCCTACAATGAGCAGTTCTTC.

There are a few counts of this clonotype. The chain recombines TRBV6-1 with TRBJ1-1; 9 bases agree with TRBD1. The CDR3 loop spans 12 amino acids. Trimming at V came to 9 bases and at J to 5 bases, leaving 4 bases not matched to a gene. Germline V gene lookup returns CDR1 MNHNS and CDR2 SASEGT. Here the CDR3 reads CASWDRATEAFF. The CDR3 DNA follows: TGTGCCAGTTGGGACAGGGCAACTGAAGCTTTCTTT.

This clonotype was counted many times. This chain joins TRBV6-1 and TRBJ2-7; no firm D call. Germline values: CDR1 MNHNS, CDR2 SASEGT. The germline V and J ends were trimmed by 7 bases and 6 bases, with 25 bases remaining between them. This CDR3 region has 16 residues. Here the CDR3 reads CASKPIPGPSALEQYF. The CDR3 DNA sequence: TGTGCCAGCAAACCAATTCCCGGGCCCTCCGCGCTCGAGCAGTACTTC.

The V gene is TRBV5-1, the J gene TRBJ2-5; TRBD2 agrees at 12 bases. V was clipped by 2 bases and J by 3 bases; unmatched bases: 2. Germline-derived CDR1 and CDR2 are SGHRS and YFSETQ. There are 15 residues in the CDR3. The CDR3 protein is CASSLGLAGKETQYF. The CDR3 DNA reads as TGCGCCAGCAGCTTAGGACTAGCGGGGAAAGAGACCCAGTACTTC.

The gene calls are TRBV30 and TRBJ2-2; no firm D call. Germline CDR1 and CDR2: GTSNPN and SVGIG (reference sequence). V lost 4 bases, J lost 2 bases, and 11 bases lay in between. This CDR3 is 14 amino acids long. This chain's CDR3 is CAWIPPTNTGELFF. The CDR3 DNA reads as TGTGCCTGGATTCCCCCCACCAACACCGGGGAGCTGTTTTTT.

This clonotype was counted ten times or more. The chain uses TRBV9 and TRBJ1-2; 8 bases fit TRBD1. The CDR3 totals 16 residues. V was pared by 0 bases and J by 5 bases, with 9 bases of the junction left unmatched. Germline-derived CDR1 and CDR2 are SGDLS and YYNGEE. CDR3 DNA: TGTGCCAGCAGCGTAGCTGTGACAGGGGTCGGTTATGGCTACACCTTC. This translates into CASSVAVTGVGYGYTF. The full variable domain, in which reference TRBV9 and TRBJ1-2 provide the parts outside the CDR3, is DSGVTQTPKHLITATGQRVTLRCSPRSGDLSVYWYQQSLDQGLQFLIQYYNGEERAKGNILERFSAQQFPDLHSELNLSSLELGDSALYFCASSVAVTGVGYGYTFGSGTRLTVV.

CDR3 sequence: CASSPLGGTRPYNEQFF. CDR3 sequence (DNA): TGTGCCAGCAGCCCACTAGGCGGGACTAGACCTTACAATGAGCAGTTCTTC. The V and J genes are TRBV3-1 and TRBJ2-1; 8 nucleotides match TRBD2. In germline, CDR1 is LGHDT, CDR2 YNNKEL (reference sequence). V was clipped by 4 bases and J by 4 bases; unmatched bases: 12. The length of the CDR3 is 17 residues.

The chain uses TRBV6-6 and TRBJ2-6, with a possible D match to TRBD1 (5 bases). V gave up 2 bases and J gave up 4 bases, with 12 bases separating them. The CDR3 is 16 amino acids. The germline V gene has CDR1 MNHNY and CDR2 SVGAGI (reference sequence). CDR3 bases: TGTGCCAGCAGTTACACCAGGGTACCCGGGGCCAACGTCCTGACTTTC. Translated, it gives CASSYTRVPGANVLTF.

The chain carries TRBV5-1 and TRBJ2-6; D not resolved. CDR3 length: 17 amino acids. V gave up 1 base and J gave up 0 bases, with 11 bases separating them. The germline gives CDR1 SGHRS, CDR2 YFSETQ. CDR3 loop: CASSLNLLGSGANVLTF. CDR3 in DNA: TGCGCCAGCAGCTTGAACCTTCTGGGCTCTGGGGCCAACGTCCTGACTTTC.

This chain connects TRBV2 to TRBJ2-3; 13 nucleotides align to TRBD2. Germline assignment: CDR1 SNHLY and CDR2 FYNNEI. Unmatched junction bases numbered 4, after V lost 1 base and J lost 0 bases. The CDR3 is 18 residues long. The CDR3 DNA follows: TGTGCCAGCAGTGAAGATGGGACTAGCGGGGAGAGCACAGATACGCAGTATTTT. It codes for CASSEDGTSGESTDTQYF.

This clonotype was observed a handful of times. This chain joins TRBV18 and TRBJ2-1, with TRBD2 identical over 10 bases. CDR1 and CDR2 (germline): KGHSH, LQKENI. V trimming: 2 bases; J trimming: 3 bases; junction bases outside the gene matches: 4. This CDR3 region has 16 residues. In nucleotides, the CDR3 is TGTGCCAGCTCACCAAATGGACTAGCGGTCTACAATGAGCAGTTCTTC. This sequence encodes CASSPNGLAVYNEQFF.

For this clonotype: A clone one base away is much larger, so this may be a read error. V gene TRBV5-6 combines with J gene TRBJ2-1; unclear D gene. CDR1 and CDR2 from the germline V gene are SGHDT and YYEEEE. This CDR3 spans 11 amino acids. The CDR3 sequence is CVSSSSNEQFF. CDR3 nucleotide sequence: TGTGTCAGCAGCTCATCCAATGAGCAGTTCTTC.

The chain joins TRBV9 to TRBJ1-3, with D possibly being TRBD1 (5 bases). Trimming left V 0 bases short and J 0 bases short, with 10 bases between. The length of the CDR3 is 16 residues. Germline V lookup: CDR1 SGDLS, CDR2 YYNGEE. CDR3 bases: TGTGCCAGCAGCGTAGCTACGGGGGGCTCTGGAAACACCATATATTTT. It specifies CASSVATGGSGNTIYF.

This clonotype was seen many times. The CDR3, as DNA: TGTGCCATCAGTGAGTCCTACAGGCACACAGATACGCAGTATTTT. It specifies CAISESYRHTDTQYF. V and J are TRBV10-3 and TRBJ2-3, with D tentatively TRBD1 (5 bases). The germline V and J ends were trimmed by 0 bases and 2 bases, with 9 bases remaining between them. Germline CDR1 reads ENHRY; CDR2 reads SYGVKD. This CDR3 has 15 amino acids.

This clonotype was seen a handful of times. The rearrangement joins TRBV20-1 to TRBJ2-7; weak D call: TRBD2 (5 bases). The CDR3 covers 14 residues. The V end lost 4 bases, the J end lost 0 bases, and 13 bases lay between the germline ends. In germline, CDR1 is DFQATT, CDR2 SNEGSKA (reference sequence). The DNA for the CDR3 is TGCAGTGCTACCGGGATGAGGAGCTCCTACGAGCAGTACTTC. It yields the protein CSATGMRSSYEQYF.

Ten or more counts support this clonotype. The chain is built from TRBV10-3 and TRBJ2-1, with 12 bases aligning to TRBD2. CDR1 and CDR2 (germline): ENHRY, SYGVKD. The CDR3 is 18 amino acids. Germline trimming cut 8 bases from V and 0 bases from J; bases unmatched to any gene: 11. The CDR3 DNA reads TGTGCCATCGGGAAGACTAGCGGGGGCCGGAGCTCCTACAATGAGCAGTTCTTC. Its translation: CAIGKTSGGRSSYNEQFF.

There are a few counts of this clonotype. The chain links TRBV6-5 to TRBJ1-2; TRBD1 is a possible D gene (6 bases). V dropped 2 bases and J dropped 0 bases, with 10 bases sitting between them. In germline, CDR1 is MNHEY, CDR2 SVGAGI. The CDR3 runs to 15 residues. CDR3 nucleotide sequence: TGTGCCAGCAGTTACCAGGGGCCGGCTAACTATGGCTACACCTTC. As protein: CASSYQGPANYGYTF.